This T cell receptor (beta chain) was retrieved from a study of T cell responses to AZD1222 COVID-19 vaccine. Findings and caveats of the study: Compared with day 0, the breadth and depth of the Spike-specific TCR repertoire rose significantly after two doses of AZD1222. The donor cohort was predominantly white British with a female majority, and clonal diversity may have been underestimated. At 160-218 and 743-854, vaccine-associated CD4 TCRs were dominant, and they spanned spike.

This clone was detected only once. Its matching antigen is unknown. TCRdb's copy holds only in-frame clones and misses some; the assay was immunoSEQ multiplex PCR. The sample holds some 180,000 clones; about nine tenths are singletons and the top ten take about 2.1%. The V and J ends lost 1 base and 7 bases respectively, with 13 bases between them. There are 15 residues in the CDR3. Germline CDR1 SEHNR, CDR2 FQNEAQ (reference sequence). The TCR comes from an adult who received the AZD1222 COVID-19 vaccine. The sequenced sample was peripheral blood, obtained 28 days after the second AZD1222 dose. The rearrangement links TRBV7-9 to TRBJ1-4, with a tentative D call TRBD1 (5 bases). The CDR3 nucleotides read TGTGCCAGCAGCTTAGAAGGAGGGGTCGGTGAAAAACTGTTTTTT. This gives the protein CASSLEGGVGEKLFF.